This T cell receptor (beta chain) was recorded in a study of shared clonotypes between healthy human individuals. Overall study findings and caveats: Sequencing depth was expected to affect clonotype sharing among donors.

For this clone: Its target is unknown.

The data were produced by immunoSEQ multiplex PCR, yet TCRdb's version contains in-frame clones alone and is incomplete. The sample shows around 2,100,000 clones, about 95% of them seen only once. CD45RO-negative CD8 cells positively selected for CCR7 made up the naive population, which excluded terminally differentiated effector memory CD45RA+ cells. Sequenced: naive CD8+ T cells sorted from blood. This clonotype was sampled from a man aged 18 to 30 in good health.

Written as DNA, the CDR3 is TGTGCCAGCAGCGGAACCGGGACAGGGGAAGGCTACACCTTC. It codes for CASSGTGTGEGYTF. The V gene is TRBV9, the J gene TRBJ1-2; 10 bases match TRBD1. J gave up 8 bases and V 3 bases, and 7 bases lay outside the gene matches. There are 14 residues in the CDR3. CDR1 SGDLS and CDR2 YYNGEE come from the germline V gene. The full variable domain, with the rest looked up from reference TRBV9 and TRBJ1-2, is DSGVTQTPKHLITATGQRVTLRCSPRSGDLSVYWYQQSLDQGLQFLIQYYNGEERAKGNILERFSAQQFPDLHSELNLSSLELGDSALYFCASSGTGTGEGYTFGSGTRLTVV.